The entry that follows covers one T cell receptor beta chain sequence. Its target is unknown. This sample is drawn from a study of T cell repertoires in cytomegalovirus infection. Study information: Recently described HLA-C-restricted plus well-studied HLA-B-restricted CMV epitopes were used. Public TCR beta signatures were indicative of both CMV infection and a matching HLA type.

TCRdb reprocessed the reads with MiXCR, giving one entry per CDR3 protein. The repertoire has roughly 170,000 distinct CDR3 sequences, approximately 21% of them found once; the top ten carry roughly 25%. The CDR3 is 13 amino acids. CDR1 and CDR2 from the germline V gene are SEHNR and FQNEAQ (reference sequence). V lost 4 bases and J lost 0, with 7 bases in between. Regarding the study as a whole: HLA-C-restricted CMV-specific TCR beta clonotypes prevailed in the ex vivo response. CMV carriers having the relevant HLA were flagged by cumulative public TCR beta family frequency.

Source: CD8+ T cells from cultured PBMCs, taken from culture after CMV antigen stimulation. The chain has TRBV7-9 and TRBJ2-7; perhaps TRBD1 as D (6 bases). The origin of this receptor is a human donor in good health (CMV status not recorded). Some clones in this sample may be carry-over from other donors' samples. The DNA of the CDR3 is TGTGCCAGCAGCTGGACAGTCTCCTACGAGCAGTACTTC. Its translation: CASSWTVSYEQYF.